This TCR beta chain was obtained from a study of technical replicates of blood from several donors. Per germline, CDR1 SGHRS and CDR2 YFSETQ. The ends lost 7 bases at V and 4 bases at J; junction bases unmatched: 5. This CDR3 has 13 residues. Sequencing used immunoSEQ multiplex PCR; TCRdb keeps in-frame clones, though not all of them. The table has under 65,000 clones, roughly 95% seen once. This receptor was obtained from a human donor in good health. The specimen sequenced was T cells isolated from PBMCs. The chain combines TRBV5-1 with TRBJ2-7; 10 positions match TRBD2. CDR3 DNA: TGCGCCAGCCGTCTAGCGGGAGATTACGAGCAGTACTTC. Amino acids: CASRLAGDYEQYF.